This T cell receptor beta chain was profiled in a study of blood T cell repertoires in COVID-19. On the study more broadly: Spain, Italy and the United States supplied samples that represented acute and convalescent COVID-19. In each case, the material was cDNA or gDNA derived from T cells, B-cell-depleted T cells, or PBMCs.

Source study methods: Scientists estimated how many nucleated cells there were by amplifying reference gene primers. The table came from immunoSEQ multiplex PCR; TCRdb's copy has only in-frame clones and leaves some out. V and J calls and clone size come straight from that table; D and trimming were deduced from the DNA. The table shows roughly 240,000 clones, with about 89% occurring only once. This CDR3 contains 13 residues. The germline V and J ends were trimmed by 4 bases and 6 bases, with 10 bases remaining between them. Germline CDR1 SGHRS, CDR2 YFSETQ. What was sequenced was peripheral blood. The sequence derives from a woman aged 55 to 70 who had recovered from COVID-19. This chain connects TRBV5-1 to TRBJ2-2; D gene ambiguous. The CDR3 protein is CASSQAEAGELFF. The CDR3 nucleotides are TGCGCCAGCAGCCAAGCAGAGGCCGGGGAGCTGTTTTTT.